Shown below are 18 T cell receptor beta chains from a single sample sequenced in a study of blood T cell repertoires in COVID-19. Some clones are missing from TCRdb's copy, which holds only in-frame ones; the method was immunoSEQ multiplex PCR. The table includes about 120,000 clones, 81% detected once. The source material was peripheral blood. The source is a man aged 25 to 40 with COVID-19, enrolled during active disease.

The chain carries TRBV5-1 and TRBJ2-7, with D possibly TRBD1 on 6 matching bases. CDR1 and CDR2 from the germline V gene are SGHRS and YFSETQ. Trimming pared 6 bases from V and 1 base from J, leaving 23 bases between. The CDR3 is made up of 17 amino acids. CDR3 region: CASNPIPPLQGSYEQYF. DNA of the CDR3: TGCGCCAGCAACCCCATCCCCCCCCTACAGGGATCCTACGAGCAGTACTTC. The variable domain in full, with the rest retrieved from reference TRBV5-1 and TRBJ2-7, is KAGVTQTPRYLIKTRGQQVTLSCSPISGHRSVSWYQQTPGQGLQFLFEYFSETQRNKGNFPGRFSGRQFSNSRSEMNVSTLELGDSALYLCASNPIPPLQGSYEQYFGPGTRLTVT.

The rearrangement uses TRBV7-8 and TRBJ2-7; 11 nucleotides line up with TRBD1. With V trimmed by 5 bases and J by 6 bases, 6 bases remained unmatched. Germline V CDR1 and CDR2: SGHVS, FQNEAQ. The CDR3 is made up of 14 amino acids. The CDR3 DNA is TGTGCCAGCAGCCCGAGGACAGGGGGCGGCGAGCAGTACTTC. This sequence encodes CASSPRTGGGEQYF.

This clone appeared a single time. The CDR3 is CAWSPGISNQPQHF. DNA of the CDR3: TGTGCCTGGAGTCCCGGTATAAGCAATCAGCCCCAGCATTTT. The genes are TRBV30 and TRBJ1-5, with unresolved D. The CDR3 spans 14 residues. Germline lookup yields CDR1 GTSNPN and CDR2 SVGIG (reference sequence). With 2 bases removed from V and 1 base from J, the gap between germline ends came to 9 bases.

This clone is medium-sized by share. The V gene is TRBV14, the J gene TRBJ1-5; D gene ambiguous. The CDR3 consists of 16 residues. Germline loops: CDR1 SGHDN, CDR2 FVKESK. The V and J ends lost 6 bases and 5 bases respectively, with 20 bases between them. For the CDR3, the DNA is TGTGCCAGCAGTTTGAGGTTAGTATTACGTTATCAGCCCCAGCATTTT. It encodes CASSLRLVLRYQPQHF.

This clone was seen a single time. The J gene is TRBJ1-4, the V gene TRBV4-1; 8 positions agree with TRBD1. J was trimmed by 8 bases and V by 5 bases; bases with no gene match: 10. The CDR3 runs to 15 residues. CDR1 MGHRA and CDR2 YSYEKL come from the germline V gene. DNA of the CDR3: TGCGCCAGCAGCGACCCAGGGGGCTTAGGGGAAAAACTGTTTTTT. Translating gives CASSDPGGLGEKLFF.

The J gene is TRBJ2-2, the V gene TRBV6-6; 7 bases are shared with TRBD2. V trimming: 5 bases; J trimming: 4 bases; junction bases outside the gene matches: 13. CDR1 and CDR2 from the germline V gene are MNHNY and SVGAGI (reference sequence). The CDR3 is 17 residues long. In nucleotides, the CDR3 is TGTGCCAGCAGTCCCCGGTGGACCGGGGGGATCACCGGGGAGCTGTTTTTT. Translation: CASSPRWTGGITGELFF.

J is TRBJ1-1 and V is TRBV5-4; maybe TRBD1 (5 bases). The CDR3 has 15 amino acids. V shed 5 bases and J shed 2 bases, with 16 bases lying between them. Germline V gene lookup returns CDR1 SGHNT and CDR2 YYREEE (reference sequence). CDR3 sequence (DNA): TGTGCCAGCAGGACAGAGTCCCACGATAACACTGAAGCTTTCTTT. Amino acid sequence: CASRTESHDNTEAFF.

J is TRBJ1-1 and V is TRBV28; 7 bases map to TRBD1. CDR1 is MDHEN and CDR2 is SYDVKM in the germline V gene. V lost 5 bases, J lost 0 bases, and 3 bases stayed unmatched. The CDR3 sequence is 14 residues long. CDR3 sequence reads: CASSRDRVNTEAFF. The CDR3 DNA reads TGTGCCAGCAGTAGAGACAGGGTGAACACTGAAGCTTTCTTT.

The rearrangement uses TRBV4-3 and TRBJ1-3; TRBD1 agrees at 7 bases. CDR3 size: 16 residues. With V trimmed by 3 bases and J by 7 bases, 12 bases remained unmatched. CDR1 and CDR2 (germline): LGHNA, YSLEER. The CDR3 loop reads CASSQGTVNRGNTIYF. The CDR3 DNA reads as TGCGCCAGCAGCCAGGGGACAGTGAACAGAGGGAACACCATATATTTT.

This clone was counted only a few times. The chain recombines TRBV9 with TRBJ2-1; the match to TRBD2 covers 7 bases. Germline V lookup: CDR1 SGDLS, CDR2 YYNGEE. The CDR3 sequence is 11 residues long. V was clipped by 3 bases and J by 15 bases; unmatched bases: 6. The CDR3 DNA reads TGTGCCAGCAGCGCCGGACTAGGACGGTTCTTC. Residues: CASSAGLGRFF.

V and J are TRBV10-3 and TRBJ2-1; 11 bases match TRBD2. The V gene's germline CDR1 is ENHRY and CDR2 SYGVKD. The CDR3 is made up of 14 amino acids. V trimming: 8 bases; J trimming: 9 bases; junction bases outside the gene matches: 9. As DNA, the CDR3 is TGTGCCATCGGAACCACTAGCGGGGGTGGTGAGCAGTTCTTC. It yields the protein CAIGTTSGGGEQFF.

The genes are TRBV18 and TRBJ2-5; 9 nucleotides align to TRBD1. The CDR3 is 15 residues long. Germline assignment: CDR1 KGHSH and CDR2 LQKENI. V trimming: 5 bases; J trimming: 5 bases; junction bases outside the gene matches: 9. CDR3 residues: CASSFAQGARETQYF. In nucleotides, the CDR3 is TGTGCCAGCTCATTTGCACAGGGGGCGCGGGAGACCCAGTACTTC.

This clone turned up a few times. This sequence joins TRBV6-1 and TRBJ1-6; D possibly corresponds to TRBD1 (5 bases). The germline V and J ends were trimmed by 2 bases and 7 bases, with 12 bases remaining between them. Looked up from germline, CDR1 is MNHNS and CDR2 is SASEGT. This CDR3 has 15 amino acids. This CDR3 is CASSESGGGNSPLHF. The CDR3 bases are TGTGCCAGCAGTGAATCCGGGGGTGGGAATTCACCCCTCCACTTT.

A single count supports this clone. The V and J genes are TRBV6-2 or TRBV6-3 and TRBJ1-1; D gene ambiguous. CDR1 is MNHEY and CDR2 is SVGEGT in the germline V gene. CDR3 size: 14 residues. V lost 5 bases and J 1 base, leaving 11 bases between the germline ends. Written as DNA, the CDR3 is TGTGCCAGCAGTCCCCGGGTGGGGAACACTGAAGCTTTCTTT. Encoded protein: CASSPRVGNTEAFF.

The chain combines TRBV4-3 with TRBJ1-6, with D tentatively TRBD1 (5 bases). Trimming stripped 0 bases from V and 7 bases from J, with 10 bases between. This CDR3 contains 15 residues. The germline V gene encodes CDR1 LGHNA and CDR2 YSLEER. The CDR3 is CASSQDPRGNSPLHF. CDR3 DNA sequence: TGCGCCAGCAGCCAAGATCCAAGGGGAAATTCACCCCTCCACTTT.

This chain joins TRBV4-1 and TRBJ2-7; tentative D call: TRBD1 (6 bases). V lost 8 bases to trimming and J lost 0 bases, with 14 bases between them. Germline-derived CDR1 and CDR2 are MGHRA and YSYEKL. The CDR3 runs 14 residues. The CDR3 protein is CASSTGPDSYEQYF. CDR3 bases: TGCGCCAGCTCGACAGGCCCTGACTCCTACGAGCAGTACTTC.

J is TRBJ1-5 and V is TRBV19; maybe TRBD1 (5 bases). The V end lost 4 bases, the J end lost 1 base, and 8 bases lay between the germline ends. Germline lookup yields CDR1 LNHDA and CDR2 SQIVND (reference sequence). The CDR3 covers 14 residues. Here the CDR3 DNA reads TGTGCCAGTAGTAGACAGTCGAGCAATCAGCCCCAGCATTTT. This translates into CASSRQSSNQPQHF.

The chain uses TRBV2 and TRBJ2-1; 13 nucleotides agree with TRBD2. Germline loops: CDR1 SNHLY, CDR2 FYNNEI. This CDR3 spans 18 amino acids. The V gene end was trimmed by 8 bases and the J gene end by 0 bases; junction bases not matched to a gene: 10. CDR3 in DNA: TGTGCCAGCCTTGGACTAGCGGGGGCCCACCCCTCCTACAATGAGCAGTTCTTC. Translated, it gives CASLGLAGAHPSYNEQFF. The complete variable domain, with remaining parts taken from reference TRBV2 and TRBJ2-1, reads EPEVTQTPSHQVTQMGQEVILRCVPISNHLYFYWYRQILGQKVEFLVSFYNNEISEKSEIFDDQFSVERPDGSNFTLKIRSTKLEDSAMYFCASLGLAGAHPSYNEQFFGPGTRLTVL.